The 30 T cell receptor beta chains below all came from one sample that was sequenced in a study of blood T cell repertoires in COVID-19 (dated by TCRdb to 2018 to 2020). To prepare the library, the immunoSEQ multiplex PCR assay was applied. This is the immuneACCESS table as TCRdb keeps it, with only in-frame sequences that have V and J called. A part of the clones is gone; compared with another copy, unresolved V genes explain less than half, and the rest is unexplained. Counted in this sample were approximately 97,000 clones; roughly 87% of them appeared once. The ten largest clones add up to 4% to 5.5% of the sample. Input material: peripheral blood. The receptor set was obtained from a woman aged 45 to 65 with COVID-19, enrolled during active disease.

The V and J genes are TRBV30 and TRBJ2-2; D is perhaps TRBD1 (5 bases). Germline values: CDR1 GTSNPN, CDR2 SVGIG (reference sequence). Trimming took off 0 bases at V and 5 bases at J, with 7 bases between the two ends. This CDR3 has 13 amino acids. For the CDR3, the DNA is TGTGCCTGGAGTGTATCAGGGACCGGGGAGCTGTTTTTT. This encodes CAWSVSGTGELFF.

CDR3 amino acids: CASSQGTSLGHEQFF. DNA of the CDR3: TGTGCCAGCAGCCAAGGGACTAGCCTGGGGCATGAGCAGTTCTTC. The V gene is TRBV14, the J gene TRBJ2-1; 8 bases are shared with TRBD2. The V segment lost 1 base and the J segment 8 bases; nucleotides outside the gene matches: 7. The CDR3 loop spans 15 amino acids. Germline CDR1 and CDR2: SGHDN and FVKESK.

The rearrangement links TRBV29-1 to TRBJ1-1; no definite D call. V was cut by 8 bases and J by 4 bases, with 17 bases left in between. Germline loops: CDR1 SQVTM, CDR2 ANQGSEA. This CDR3 is 13 amino acids long. The CDR3 DNA reads TGCAGCTCACCCGGCAGAGGAGGCACTGAAGCTTTCTTT. It translates to CSSPGRGGTEAFF.

The chain couples TRBV3-1 (or the pseudogene TRBV3-2) to TRBJ1-5; D is possibly TRBD1 (6 bases). There are 16 residues in the CDR3. Germline V CDR1 and CDR2: LGHDT, YNNKEL (reference sequence). Trimming took off 1 base at V and 0 bases at J, with 10 bases between the two ends. Here the CDR3 DNA reads TGTGCCAGCAGCCAAGGGACAGACTATAGCAATCAGCCCCAGCATTTT. It codes for CASSQGTDYSNQPQHF.

The J gene is TRBJ2-5, the V gene TRBV12-1; the D call TRBD2 from the table was never checked on the DNA. TRBV12-1 has pseudogene status. There are 18 residues in the CDR3. The CDR3, as DNA: TGTGCCAGCAGCTCCCTGAAACTAGCGGGGAGCCTTGAGGAGACCCAGTACTTC. Translation gives CASSSLKLAGSLEETQYF.

The rearrangement uses TRBV28 and TRBJ2-2; D might be TRBD2 (6 bases). V lost 7 bases and J lost 5, with 20 bases in between. The CDR3 is 16 residues long. Germline V lookup: CDR1 MDHEN, CDR2 SYDVKM. In DNA form, the CDR3 reads TGTGCCAGCATGACCACGGGGGTGGGGAAGACCGGGGAGCTGTTTTTT. Protein sequence: CASMTTGVGKTGELFF.

The chain couples TRBV30 to TRBJ2-1; 10 nucleotides align to TRBD2. V lost 4 bases and J lost 5; bases outside the gene matches: 2. The CDR3 contains 13 residues. Per germline, CDR1 GTSNPN and CDR2 SVGIG (reference sequence). The CDR3 here is CAWNSGGDNEQFF. In DNA form, the CDR3 reads TGTGCCTGGAACAGCGGGGGGGACAATGAGCAGTTCTTC. Together with reference TRBV30 and TRBJ2-1, the CDR3 gives the full variable domain: SQTIHQWPATLVQPVGSPLSLECTVEGTSNPNLYWYRQAAGRGLQLLFYSVGIGQISSEVPQNLSASRPQDRQFILSSKKLLLSDSGFYLCAWNSGGDNEQFFGPGTRLTVL.

The chain combines TRBV11-2 with TRBJ1-2; no clear D gene. Looked up from germline, CDR1 is SGHAT and CDR2 is FQNNGV. Between the trimmed V and J ends, which lost 0 bases and 4 bases, there was a span of 9 bases. The CDR3 covers 14 residues. CDR3 region: CASSLDRGSYGYTF. CDR3 nucleotides: TGTGCCAGCAGCTTAGATCGTGGCAGCTATGGCTACACCTTC.

The chain joins TRBV5-1 to TRBJ1-1; 10 bases line up with TRBD1. The germline V gene has CDR1 SGHRS and CDR2 YFSETQ. Unmatched junction bases numbered 0, after V lost 0 bases and J lost 4 bases. The length of the CDR3 is 14 residues. The CDR3, as DNA: TGCGCCAGCAGCTTGGGACAGGGGGCCACTGAAGCTTTCTTT. It yields the protein CASSLGQGATEAFF. Combining the CDR3 with reference TRBV5-1 and TRBJ1-1 gives the whole variable domain KAGVTQTPRYLIKTRGQQVTLSCSPISGHRSVSWYQQTPGQGLQFLFEYFSETQRNKGNFPGRFSGRQFSNSRSEMNVSTLELGDSALYLCASSLGQGATEAFFGQGTRLTVV.

CDR3 sequence reads: CATSALGTGVYEQYF. The CDR3 DNA sequence: TGTGCCACCAGCGCCCTTGGGACAGGGGTCTACGAGCAGTACTTC. The chain couples TRBV15 to TRBJ2-7; 10 bases align to TRBD1. CDR3 length: 15 amino acids. In germline, CDR1 is LNHNV, CDR2 YYDKDF (reference sequence). The V segment lost 5 bases and the J segment 3 bases; nucleotides outside the gene matches: 7.

For the CDR3, the DNA is TGTGCCAGCAGCCTCCCCCCGGGGGGGGACACTGAAGCTTTCTTT. Translated, it gives CASSLPPGGDTEAFF. V and J are TRBV5-4 and TRBJ1-1, with a possible D match to TRBD1 (5 bases). Germline lookup yields CDR1 SGHNT and CDR2 YYREEE (reference sequence). V was cut by 4 bases and J by 3 bases, with 16 bases left in between. CDR3 length equals 15 residues.

The CDR3 DNA follows: TGTGCCAGCAGATGGGACACGAACACCGGGGAGCTGTTTTTT. This encodes CASRWDTNTGELFF. The genes are TRBV7-9 and TRBJ2-2; possible D gene TRBD1, 6 bases. Per germline, CDR1 SEHNR and CDR2 FQNEAQ (reference sequence). The germline V and J ends were trimmed by 6 bases and 0 bases, with 8 bases remaining between them. The CDR3 spans 14 residues.

This clone was counted between two and nine times. The rearrangement links TRBV2 to TRBJ2-7, with 7 bases lining up with TRBD1. The CDR3 has 12 amino acids. V gave up 10 bases and J gave up 1 base; unmatched junction bases: 4. Germline lookup yields CDR1 SNHLY and CDR2 FYNNEI. The CDR3 DNA sequence: TGTGCCACCGGACAGGCTTCCTACGAGCAGTACTTC. Residues: CATGQASYEQYF. The whole variable domain, remainder taken from reference TRBV2 and TRBJ2-7, is EPEVTQTPSHQVTQMGQEVILRCVPISNHLYFYWYRQILGQKVEFLVSFYNNEISEKSEIFDDQFSVERPDGSNFTLKIRSTKLEDSAMYFCATGQASYEQYFGPGTRLTVT.

The rearrangement joins TRBV28 to TRBJ2-7; 7 nucleotides agree with TRBD1. V dropped 8 bases and J dropped 2; count of bases not matched to a gene: 9. There are 14 residues in the CDR3. Germline V gene lookup returns CDR1 MDHEN and CDR2 SYDVKM. CDR3 in DNA: TGTGCCAGCCGAAGGACAGGATTGGCCTACGAGCAGTACTTC. This codes for CASRRTGLAYEQYF.

A few counts support this clone. In nucleotides, the CDR3 is TGCGCCAGCAGCCCGGGACCCGGGGGGTCTGGCTACACCTTC. It specifies CASSPGPGGSGYTF. This sequence joins TRBV4-1 and TRBJ1-2, with TRBD1 as a possible D gene (5 bases). Trimming took 4 bases from V and 7 from J, leaving 16 bases between them. The CDR3 is 14 residues long. Germline CDR1 and CDR2: MGHRA and YSYEKL.

This clone was seen only once. This chain joins TRBV3-1 (or the pseudogene TRBV3-2) and TRBJ2-5; D ambiguous. With 3 bases removed from V and 2 bases from J, the gap between germline ends came to 16 bases. Germline CDR1 reads LGHDT; CDR2 reads YNNKEL (reference sequence). The CDR3 length is 16 residues. In nucleotides, the CDR3 is TGTGCCAGCAGCCACCCCATTCAGTTGTTACAAGAGACCCAGTACTTC. Translation gives CASSHPIQLLQETQYF.

The chain links TRBV28 to TRBJ2-2, with D possibly TRBD1 on 6 matching bases. CDR1 is MDHEN and CDR2 is SYDVKM in the germline V gene. This CDR3 comprises 15 residues. Trimming took 7 bases from V and 3 from J, leaving 15 bases between them. CDR3 loop: CASNPTGAYTGELFF. Written as DNA, the CDR3 is TGTGCCAGCAACCCGACAGGAGCTTACACCGGGGAGCTGTTTTTT.

The chain has TRBV5-6 and TRBJ2-7; D unclear. The germline V gene encodes CDR1 SGHDT and CDR2 YYEEEE. The CDR3 is 11 amino acids. Between the trimmed V and J ends, which lost 3 bases and 5 bases, there was a span of 6 bases. The CDR3 is CASSSYHEQYF. CDR3 sequence (DNA): TGTGCCAGCAGCTCGTATCACGAGCAGTACTTC. The whole variable domain, filled in from reference TRBV5-6 and TRBJ2-7, reads DAGVTQSPTHLIKTRGQQVTLRCSPKSGHDTVSWYQQALGQGPQFIFQYYEEEERQRGNFPDRFSGHQFPNYSSELNVNALLLGDSALYLCASSSYHEQYFGPGTRLTVT.

This clone was found a few times. This chain joins TRBV2 and TRBJ2-2, with a tentative D call TRBD1 (6 bases). The germline V and J ends were trimmed by 4 bases and 5 bases, with 14 bases remaining between them. Looked up from germline, CDR1 is SNHLY and CDR2 is FYNNEI. The CDR3 runs 15 residues. CDR3 region: CASSVSGARTGELFF. CDR3 bases: TGTGCCAGCAGTGTGTCAGGGGCCCGGACCGGGGAGCTGTTTTTT.

This clone appeared a single time. This chain uses TRBV30 with TRBJ2-3; 14 bases fit TRBD2. CDR1 and CDR2 (germline): GTSNPN, SVGIG (reference sequence). V shed 5 bases and J 4 bases; nucleotides not matched to a gene: 5. This CDR3 has 15 amino acids. CDR3 protein: CAWGPGLAGADTQYF. CDR3 coding DNA: TGTGCCTGGGGCCCGGGACTAGCGGGGGCAGATACGCAGTATTTT.

The CDR3 DNA is TGTGCCAGCAGCCGGGCATACGACACTGAAGCTTTCTTT. Protein: CASSRAYDTEAFF. V usage is TRBV14 and J usage is TRBJ1-1; no definite D call. CDR3 length: 13 residues. Between the trimmed V and J ends, which lost 4 bases and 3 bases, there was a span of 9 bases. Germline V gene data show CDR1 as SGHDN and CDR2 as FVKESK.

This chain links TRBV11-2 with TRBJ1-6; TRBD1 aligns across 7 bases. CDR1 and CDR2 (germline): SGHAT, FQNNGV. Trimming cost V 2 bases and J 8 bases; bases outside gene matches: 6. This CDR3 spans 15 amino acids. The CDR3 here is CASSLIGTEDSPLHF. Written as DNA, the CDR3 is TGTGCCAGCAGCTTAATAGGGACAGAGGATTCACCCCTCCACTTT.

A few counts support this clone. The rearrangement joins TRBV7-2 to TRBJ2-5, with D tentatively TRBD1 (5 bases). This CDR3 is 14 amino acids long. V dropped 1 base and J dropped 5 bases, with 11 bases sitting between them. The germline gives CDR1 SGHTA, CDR2 FQGNSA. CDR3 sequence (DNA): TGTGCCAGCAGCTTAGTAGGGGCGAGTGAGACCCAGTACTTC. As protein: CASSLVGASETQYF.

The CDR3 sequence: CASSLLGGLNTGELFF. The DNA of the CDR3 is TGTGCCAGCAGCTTATTGGGGGGTTTGAACACCGGGGAGCTGTTTTTT. The chain employs TRBV7-2 and TRBJ2-2; a weak D match, TRBD2 (6 bases). Germline CDR1 is SGHTA and CDR2 is FQGNSA. With 2 bases removed from V and 1 base from J, the gap between germline ends came to 11 bases. The CDR3 loop spans 16 amino acids.

This chain uses TRBV3-1 (or the pseudogene TRBV3-2) with TRBJ2-7; 7 bases line up with TRBD2. CDR1 and CDR2 (germline): LGHDT, YNNKEL (reference sequence). Germline trimming cut 1 base from V and 2 bases from J; bases unmatched to any gene: 5. The CDR3 length is 15 residues. DNA of the CDR3: TGTGCCAGCAGCCAAGTTACAGCGGGGCCCTACGAGCAGTACTTC. Translated: CASSQVTAGPYEQYF.

The V call is TRBV9, the J call TRBJ1-1, with D uncertain. The V end lost 0 bases, the J end lost 1 base, and 7 bases lay between the germline ends. The germline V gene has CDR1 SGDLS and CDR2 YYNGEE. The CDR3 loop spans 14 amino acids. The CDR3 is CASSVDGGNTEAFF. The DNA for the CDR3 is TGTGCCAGCAGCGTAGACGGAGGGAACACTGAAGCTTTCTTT. Complete variable domain (other parts from reference TRBV9 and TRBJ1-1): DSGVTQTPKHLITATGQRVTLRCSPRSGDLSVYWYQQSLDQGLQFLIQYYNGEERAKGNILERFSAQQFPDLHSELNLSSLELGDSALYFCASSVDGGNTEAFFGQGTRLTVV.

The chain is built from TRBV4-1 and TRBJ2-7; a possible D gene is TRBD1 (5 bases). The CDR3 runs to 17 residues. CDR1 and CDR2 from the germline V gene are MGHRA and YSYEKL. The V end lost 4 bases, the J end lost 6 bases, and 25 bases lay between the germline ends. Written as DNA, the CDR3 is TGCGCCAGCAGCCTCTCGCCCCCGACCGACAGACACTTCGAGCAGTACTTC. It specifies CASSLSPPTDRHFEQYF.

The chain employs TRBV4-3 and TRBJ2-7; the D gene is possibly TRBD1 (7 bases). The CDR3 runs to 15 residues. V was trimmed by 1 base and J by 4 bases, leaving 14 bases between them. From germline, CDR1 is LGHNA and CDR2 YSLEER. The CDR3 DNA is TGCGCCAGCAGCCAAGTCGTGGCAGGGGGGTACGAGCAGTACTTC. The encoded protein is CASSQVVAGGYEQYF.

The V call is TRBV3-1 (or the pseudogene TRBV3-2), the J call TRBJ1-2, with D possibly matching TRBD1 (5 bases). Germline V gene data show CDR1 as LGHDT and CDR2 as YNNKEL (reference sequence). This CDR3 has 12 residues. V dropped 5 bases and J dropped 5 bases, with 9 bases sitting between them. The CDR3 DNA is TGTGCCAGCAGCGAGCCAGGGTATGGCTACACCTTC. It codes for CASSEPGYGYTF.

This chain uses TRBV5-1 with TRBJ2-5, with 10 bases matching TRBD2. CDR1 and CDR2 from the germline V gene are SGHRS and YFSETQ. The length of the CDR3 is 15 residues. The J segment lost 7 bases and the V segment lost 0 bases, leaving 6 bases of the junction unmatched. Here the CDR3 reads CASSLELAGETTQYF. CDR3 nucleotides: TGCGCCAGCAGCTTGGAGCTAGCGGGGGAGACGACCCAGTACTTC.